One sample yielded the 2 T cell receptor beta chains listed below, sequenced in a study of T-cell memory formation after mild COVID-19. TCRdb re-analysed the 5' RACE reads in MiXCR, keeping a single row per CDR3 protein. The data hold 90,000 to 120,000 distinct CDR3 sequences, with 13% to 15% observed a single time. The specimen was PBMCs or a T cell subset sorted from them (not recorded which). The receptors shown here come from a man between 18 and 35 years old who had mild COVID-19 (a few samples of this study predate the infection). Cell type and time point are not known.

The V and J genes are TRBV15 and TRBJ2-3; 9 nucleotides agree with TRBD1. Unmatched junction bases numbered 13, after V lost 5 bases and J lost 10 bases. This CDR3 has 15 amino acids. Germline CDR1 and CDR2: LNHNV and YYDKDF (reference sequence). The CDR3 bases are TGTGCCACCAGCCCAACGGGACAGGGTTATCCCCCGCAGTATTTT. The encoded protein is CATSPTGQGYPPQYF. Full variable domain (rest looked up from reference TRBV15 and TRBJ2-3): DAMVIQNPRYQVTQFGKPVTLSCSQTLNHNVMYWYQQKSSQAPKLLFHYYDKDFNNEADTPDNFQSRRPNTSFCFLDIRSPGLGDTAMYLCATSPTGQGYPPQYFGPGTRLTVL.

This clonotype turned up a few times. The V call is TRBV6-2 or TRBV6-3, the J call TRBJ2-1; D possibly corresponds to TRBD1 (6 bases). Deletions cut 5 bases from V and 5 bases from J, with 10 bases between. Germline values: CDR1 MNHEY, CDR2 SVGEGT. The CDR3 consists of 13 residues. CDR3 bases: TGTGCCAGCAGTATCGGACAGCACAATGAGCAGTTCTTC. Translated: CASSIGQHNEQFF.